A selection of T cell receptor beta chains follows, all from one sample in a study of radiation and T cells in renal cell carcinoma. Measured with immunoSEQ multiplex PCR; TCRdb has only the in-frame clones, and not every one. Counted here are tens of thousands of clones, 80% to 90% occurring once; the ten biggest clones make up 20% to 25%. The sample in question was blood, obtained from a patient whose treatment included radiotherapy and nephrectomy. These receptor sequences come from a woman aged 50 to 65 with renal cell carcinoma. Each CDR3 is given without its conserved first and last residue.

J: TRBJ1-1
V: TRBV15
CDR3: ATSRDRAPRAF

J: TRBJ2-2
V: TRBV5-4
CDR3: ASSLAASGGLNTGELF

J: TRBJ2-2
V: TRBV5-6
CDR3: ASSLVDSRYGELF

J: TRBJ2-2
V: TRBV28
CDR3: ASTFGGGGHTGELF

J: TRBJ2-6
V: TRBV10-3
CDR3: AISEQRAGVDSGANVLT

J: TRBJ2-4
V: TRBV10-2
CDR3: ASSESSILAKNIQY

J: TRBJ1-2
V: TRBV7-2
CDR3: ASSLSGTREPT

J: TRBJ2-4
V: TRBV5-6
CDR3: ASSGRSGTDIQY

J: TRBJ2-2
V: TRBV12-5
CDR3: ASGPGHISGELF

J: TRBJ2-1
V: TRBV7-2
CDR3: ASSPASGGGEQF

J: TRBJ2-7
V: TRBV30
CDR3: AWSRSSDREQY

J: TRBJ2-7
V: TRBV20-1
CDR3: SASRNYEQY

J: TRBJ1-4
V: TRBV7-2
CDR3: ASSPGQGDEKLF

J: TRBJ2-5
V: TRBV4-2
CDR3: ASSPGLAEETQY

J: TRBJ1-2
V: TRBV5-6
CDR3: ASSPGQPSYGYT

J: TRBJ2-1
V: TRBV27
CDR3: ASSRGLAGDSYNEQF

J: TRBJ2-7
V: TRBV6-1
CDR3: ASSEVLVNYEQY

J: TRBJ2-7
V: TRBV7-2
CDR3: ASSESGTHYEQY

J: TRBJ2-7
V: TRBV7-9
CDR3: ASSQDREATYEQY

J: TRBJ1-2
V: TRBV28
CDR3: ASSYSGTGYGYT

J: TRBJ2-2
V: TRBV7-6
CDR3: ASSLRASAGKNTGELF

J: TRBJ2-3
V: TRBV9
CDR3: ASSETESTDTQY

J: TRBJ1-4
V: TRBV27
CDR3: ASSFRRGSEKLF

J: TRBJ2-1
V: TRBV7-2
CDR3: ASSLAESSYNEQF

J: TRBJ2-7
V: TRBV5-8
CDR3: ASSLGPASNYEQY

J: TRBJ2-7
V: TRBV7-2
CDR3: ASSFKDTSGEQY

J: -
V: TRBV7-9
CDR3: ASSAYNEQY

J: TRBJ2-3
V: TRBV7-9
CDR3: ASLAGLTDTQY

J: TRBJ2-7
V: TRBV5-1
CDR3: ASSLGFGAYEQY

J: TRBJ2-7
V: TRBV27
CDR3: ASSFGEGSYEQY

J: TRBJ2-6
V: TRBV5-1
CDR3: ASSLGQPTAGANVLT

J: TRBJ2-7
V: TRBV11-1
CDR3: ASSHQDGYEQY

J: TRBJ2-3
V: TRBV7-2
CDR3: ASSWVGTDTQY

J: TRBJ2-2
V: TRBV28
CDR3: ASTTGGPTGELF

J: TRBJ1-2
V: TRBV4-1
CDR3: ASSQGTAYGYT